The next 13 T cell receptor beta chains were all read from a single sample in a study of cytomegalovirus exposure and HLA in healthy donors. 60 Vbeta and 13 Jbeta primers were used in PCR. Clones were read by immunoSEQ multiplex PCR, and TCRdb kept only the in-frame ones, dropping some. The table shows approximately 140,000 clones, with 88% occurring only once. The material sequenced was PBMCs. Receptors were obtained from a woman aged 35 to 49 in good health and CMV-seronegative.

The rearrangement links TRBV4-1 to TRBJ1-2; D uncertain. Between the trimmed V and J ends, which lost 0 bases and 5 bases, there was a span of 4 bases. Germline V lookup: CDR1 MGHRA, CDR2 YSYEKL. The CDR3 loop spans 12 amino acids. As DNA, the CDR3 is TGCGCCAGCAGCCAAGATAGATATGGCTACACCTTC. Encoded protein: CASSQDRYGYTF.

This sequence joins TRBV5-6 and TRBJ1-2, with D unresolved. The CDR3 covers 14 residues. Trimming left V 3 bases short and J 2 bases short, with 11 bases between. Germline CDR1 SGHDT, CDR2 YYEEEE. The CDR3: CASSWAYNNYGYTF. The CDR3 region has the DNA TGTGCCAGCAGCTGGGCCTATAACAACTATGGCTACACCTTC.

The chain is built from TRBV5-4 and TRBJ2-1, with TRBD1 as a possible D gene (6 bases). The CDR3 loop spans 13 amino acids. Germline assignment: CDR1 SGHNT and CDR2 YYREEE (reference sequence). V lost 1 base and J 9 bases, leaving 11 bases between the germline ends. The CDR3 DNA reads as TGTGCCAGCAGCTTGACAGGGCTAGGTGAGCAGTTCTTC. It is translated as CASSLTGLGEQFF.

The V call is TRBV19, the J call TRBJ2-3; 7 bases fit TRBD2. CDR3 length: 16 residues. V shed 5 bases and J 2 bases; nucleotides not matched to a gene: 10. Germline V CDR1 and CDR2: LNHDA, SQIVND (reference sequence). CDR3 in amino acids: CASSVLSGTSTDTQYF. The CDR3, as DNA: TGTGCCAGTAGTGTCCTAAGCGGGACGTCCACAGATACGCAGTATTTT.

The chain uses TRBV29-1 and TRBJ2-1; D remains unclear. The V end lost 7 bases, the J end lost 8 bases, and 15 bases lay between the germline ends. Germline V gene data show CDR1 as SQVTM and CDR2 as ANQGSEA. CDR3 length equals 12 residues. For the CDR3, the DNA is TGCAGCGCCCCGAGCTACCCGCATGAGCAGTTCTTC. It yields the protein CSAPSYPHEQFF.

The CDR3 spells CASSPGVGANVLTF. In nucleotides, the CDR3 is TGTGCCAGCAGTCCAGGGGTCGGGGCCAACGTCCTGACTTTC. This chain links TRBV5-4 with TRBJ2-6; a possible D gene is TRBD1 (6 bases). Per germline, CDR1 SGHNT and CDR2 YYREEE (reference sequence). The CDR3 spans 14 residues. V was clipped by 5 bases and J by 4 bases, with 10 bases between them.

The chain has TRBV27 and TRBJ2-5; 7 bases line up with TRBD1. Germline loops: CDR1 MNHEY, CDR2 SMNVEV (reference sequence). This CDR3 has 13 amino acids. Trimming at V came to 2 bases and at J to 4 bases, leaving 1 base not matched to a gene. CDR3 region: CASSLNRGETQYF. CDR3 DNA sequence: TGTGCCAGCAGTTTAAACAGGGGAGAGACCCAGTACTTC.

V gene TRBV7-6 combines with J gene TRBJ2-1; 8 bases are shared with TRBD2. V was pared by 0 bases and J by 2 bases, with 0 bases of the junction left unmatched. The germline V gene has CDR1 SGHVS and CDR2 FNYEAQ. CDR3 length equals 15 residues. The CDR3 here is CASSLASGTYNEQFF. For the CDR3, the DNA is TGTGCCAGCAGCTTAGCTAGCGGGACCTACAATGAGCAGTTCTTC.

This chain links TRBV4-1 with TRBJ2-3, with unresolved D. The germline V and J ends were trimmed by 1 base and 0 bases, with 8 bases remaining between them. CDR3 length equals 15 residues. The germline V gene encodes CDR1 MGHRA and CDR2 YSYEKL. The CDR3, as DNA: TGCGCCAGCAGCCAAGTTGCGGCCAGCACAGATACGCAGTATTTT. Protein sequence: CASSQVAASTDTQYF.

This clone occurred once. The rearrangement uses TRBV27 and TRBJ2-1, with TRBD2 identical over 8 bases. Trimming at V came to 6 bases and at J to 10 bases, leaving 5 bases not matched to a gene. The CDR3 contains 12 residues. Germline loops: CDR1 MNHEY, CDR2 SMNVEV (reference sequence). This CDR3 is CASSPAGGEQFF. The CDR3 DNA reads TGTGCCAGCAGCCCTGCGGGGGGCGAGCAGTTCTTC.

CDR3 nucleotides: TGTGCCAGCAGCCCTGGAGGGAATCAGCCCCAGCATTTT. It is translated as CASSPGGNQPQHF. V gene TRBV7-9 combines with J gene TRBJ1-5; D gene uncertain. The length of the CDR3 is 13 residues. V lost 5 bases, J lost 4 bases, and 9 bases lay in between. CDR1 and CDR2 (germline): SEHNR, FQNEAQ (reference sequence).

This clone has just one count. Compared with germline, one end of the junction differs, possibly owing to a read error. This sequence joins TRBV7-9 and TRBJ1-2; 7 bases align to TRBD1. The CDR3 loop spans 16 amino acids. Germline V gives CDR1 SEHNR, CDR2 FQNEAQ (reference sequence). Here the CDR3 reads CSSSIDREGETKGYTF. In DNA, the CDR3 is TGTTCCAGCAGCATAGACAGGGAGGGGGAAACTAAGGGCTACACCTTC.

V gene TRBV4-3 combines with J gene TRBJ2-1; 7 bases align to TRBD2. The CDR3 loop spans 13 amino acids. After removal of 3 bases from V and 13 bases from J, the junction contained 9 bases not matched to a gene. From germline, CDR1 is LGHNA and CDR2 YSLEER. The CDR3 is CASSHLAEPPQFF. The CDR3 region has the DNA TGCGCCAGCAGCCACCTAGCGGAGCCCCCTCAGTTCTTC.